These T cell receptor beta chains were read from a single sample in a study of PD-L1 blockade in urothelial cancer. The table came from immunoSEQ multiplex PCR; TCRdb's copy has only in-frame clones and leaves some out. There are fewer than 60,000 clones in the sample; roughly 80% occur only once, and 1% to 1.5% lies in the top ten. The sequences come from PBMCs, collected around atezolizumab (anti-PD-L1) treatment. These TCRs come from a man between 50 and 59 years old with urothelial cancer. CDR3s include the opening cysteine and the closing phenylalanine or tryptophan. Each record gives: D gene, V gene, clone size, J gene, CDR3 protein, CDR3 DNA. The D gene is left open where the match is weak. Clone sizes are given selectively: once, few, many, or a class where the clone is expanded.

.	TRBV6-5	.	TRBJ2-3	CASSVAHITDTQYF	TGTGCCAGCAGTGTAGCGCACATCACAGATACGCAGTATTTT
.	TRBV6-5	few	TRBJ2-7	CASSYSGGPLSYEQYF	TGTGCCAGCAGTTACTCGGGGGGGCCCCTATCCTACGAGCAGTACTTC
TRBD2	TRBV9	many	TRBJ2-3	CASTGLAGRDTQYF	TGTGCCAGCACCGGACTAGCGGGGAGAGATACGCAGTATTTT
.	TRBV5-1	.	TRBJ2-6	CASRDSSGANVLTF	TGCGCCAGCAGGGACAGCTCTGGGGCCAACGTCCTGACTTTC
.	TRBV7-9	.	TRBJ1-2	CASSHPQGHGYTF	TGTGCCAGCAGCCACCCACAGGGCCATGGCTACACCTTC
.	TRBV11-3	.	TRBJ2-3	CASSDGGADTQYF	TGTGCCAGCAGTGACGGCGGGGCAGATACGCAGTATTTT
.	TRBV18	.	TRBJ1-5	CASSPGVGQPQHF	TGTGCCAGCTCCCCGGGGGTTGGTCAGCCCCAGCATTTT
TRBD1	TRBV7-9	.	TRBJ2-3	CASSSRIDRTGGSTDTQYF	TGTGCCAGCAGCTCCCGAATCGATCGGACAGGGGGAAGCACAGATACGCAGTATTTT
.	TRBV30	.	TRBJ1-1	CAWSVLGRLNTEAFF	TGTGCCTGGAGTGTACTTGGGAGGCTGAACACTGAAGCTTTCTTT
TRBD2	TRBV6-5	.	TRBJ2-5	CASRPGGVETQYF	TGTGCCAGCAGACCCGGGGGGGTAGAGACCCAGTACTTC
TRBD1	TRBV11-2	few	TRBJ2-7	CASSLRGRDSFYEQYF	TGTGCCAGCAGCTTGAGGGGCCGGGACAGCTTCTACGAGCAGTACTTC
.	TRBV10-3	.	TRBJ2-2	CAISGWDTPGELFF	TGTGCCATCAGTGGCTGGGACACCCCCGGGGAGCTGTTTTTT
TRBD1	TRBV29-1	once	TRBJ1-1	CSVEGQGGTEAFF	TGCAGCGTTGAGGGACAGGGAGGGACTGAAGCTTTCTTT
TRBD2	TRBV15	.	TRBJ2-2	CATSRDGGGGRVTGELFF	TGTGCCACCAGCAGAGATGGCGGGGGCGGGAGGGTGACCGGGGAGCTGTTTTTT
TRBD1	TRBV27	.	TRBJ2-2	CASSFGQGAPLGAGELFF	TGTGCCAGCAGTTTCGGACAGGGGGCCCCTTTGGGGGCCGGGGAGCTGTTTTTT
.	TRBV7-9	.	TRBJ2-5	CASSFFRTGQRWGGETQYF	TGTGCCAGCAGCTTCTTCAGGACAGGGCAAAGGTGGGGGGGCGAGACCCAGTACTTC
TRBD1	TRBV5-8	.	TRBJ2-5	CASSSGQGADETQYF	TGTGCCAGCAGTTCCGGACAGGGGGCAGATGAGACCCAGTACTTC
TRBD2	TRBV27	.	TRBJ2-3	CASSAGLAGPDTQYF	TGTGCCAGCAGTGCGGGACTAGCGGGACCAGATACGCAGTATTTT
TRBD1	TRBV9	.	TRBJ1-1	CASSASGTGGATEAFF	TGTGCCAGCAGCGCTTCCGGGACAGGGGGCGCGACTGAAGCTTTCTTT
.	TRBV2	.	TRBJ2-1	CASSVAGVISYNEQFF	TGTGCCAGCAGTGTAGCAGGGGTCATCTCCTACAATGAGCAGTTCTTC
TRBD1	TRBV6-6	.	TRBJ2-6	CASSWQQGFGANVLTF	TGTGCCAGCAGTTGGCAACAGGGGTTCGGGGCCAACGTCCTGACTTTC
TRBD1	TRBV18	.	TRBJ2-7	CASSPGQGDYEQYF	TGTGCCAGCTCCCCTGGACAGGGGGACTACGAGCAGTACTTC
TRBD1	TRBV5-4	.	TRBJ2-5	CASHGRTGSGETQYF	TGTGCCAGCCACGGAAGGACAGGTAGTGGGGAGACCCAGTACTTC
TRBD2	TRBV6-4	.	TRBJ2-5	CASSATAGGDETQYF	TGTGCCAGCAGCGCAACGGCGGGGGGGGATGAGACCCAGTACTTC
.	TRBV19	.	TRBJ2-7	CARLTGAYEQYF	TGTGCCAGGCTGACAGGAGCGTACGAGCAGTACTTC
.	TRBV19	.	TRBJ2-2	CAISPVGGKNTGELFF	TGTGCCATTTCACCGGTGGGGGGTAAGAACACCGGGGAGCTGTTTTTT
TRBD1	TRBV7-2	few	TRBJ1-2	CASSSGTGQNLYGYTF	TGTGCCAGCAGCTCCGGGACAGGACAAAATCTCTATGGCTACACCTTC
.	TRBV5-5	.	TRBJ1-2	CASTWGELANYGYTF	TGTGCCAGCACCTGGGGGGAGTTAGCTAACTATGGCTACACCTTC
.	TRBV4-3	.	TRBJ1-1	CASSVQAMSTEAFF	TGCGCCAGCAGTGTACAGGCCATGAGCACTGAAGCTTTCTTT
.	TRBV20-1	.	TRBJ2-5	CSAGGTQYF	TGCAGTGCAGGCGGGACCCAGTACTTC
TRBD2	TRBV5-4	.	TRBJ2-7	CASSRSLAGLILF	TGTGCCAGCAGCCGCTCACTAGCGGGACTGATCCTATTC
.	TRBV14	once	TRBJ2-3	CASSPYNSDTQYF	TGTGCCAGCAGCCCGTATAATTCAGATACGCAGTATTTT
.	TRBV18	once	TRBJ1-3	CASSPNSSGNTIYF	TGTGCCAGCTCACCCAACAGCTCTGGAAACACCATATATTTT
.	TRBV6-1	.	TRBJ1-3	CASSPMTVGNTIYF	TGTGCCAGCAGTCCGATGACAGTTGGAAACACCATATATTTT
TRBD2	TRBV10-3	.	TRBJ2-4	CAISESAGGSNIQYF	TGTGCCATCAGTGAGTCTGCGGGAGGCTCAAACATTCAGTACTTC
TRBD1	TRBV10-3	.	TRBJ2-1	CAQSRGRINEQFF	TGTGCCCAGAGTAGGGGGCGTATCAATGAGCAGTTCTTC
TRBD2	TRBV19	.	TRBJ2-2	CASSQLAGGTGELFF	TGTGCCAGTAGCCAGCTAGCGGGGGGCACCGGGGAGCTGTTTTTT
TRBD2	TRBV10-3	.	TRBJ2-7	CAISESFSGENEQYF	TGTGCCATCAGTGAGTCGTTTAGCGGGGAGAACGAGCAGTACTTC
TRBD2	TRBV5-4	.	TRBJ2-5	CASSLAGGAQETQYF	TGTGCCAGCAGCTTGGCGGGGGGGGCCCAAGAGACCCAGTACTTC
TRBD1	TRBV11-2	.	TRBJ2-1	CASSHQPGQGPNEQFF	TGTGCCAGCAGCCACCAGCCGGGACAGGGCCCCAATGAGCAGTTCTTC
.	TRBV10-3	.	TRBJ2-7	CAISGRESYEQYF	TGTGCCATCTCGGGACGGGAGTCCTACGAGCAGTACTTC
.	TRBV7-6	few	TRBJ1-2	CASSFSEGRDYTF	TGTGCCAGCAGCTTTTCGGAGGGACGGGACTACACCTTC
.	TRBV10-3	.	TRBJ2-7	CAIRGGSVYEQYF	TGTGCCATCAGGGGGGGTAGCGTCTACGAGCAGTACTTC
TRBD1	TRBV6-4	once	TRBJ2-3	CASRDPDRVGTDTQYF	TGTGCCAGCAGGGACCCAGACAGGGTTGGCACAGATACGCAGTATTTT
TRBD2	TRBV28	.	TRBJ2-5	CASRERGRLETQYF	TGTGCCAGCAGAGAGCGGGGGAGGTTGGAGACCCAGTACTTC
.	TRBV7-6	.	TRBJ2-5	CASSPIQGLGETQYF	TGTGCCAGCAGCCCTATACAGGGTTTAGGGGAGACCCAGTACTTC
.	TRBV7-2	.	TRBJ2-5	CASSPQETQYF	TGTGCCAGCAGCCCTCAAGAGACCCAGTACTTC
TRBD1	TRBV18	few	TRBJ1-4	CASSLNRGFNEKLFF	TGTGCCAGCTCACTAAACAGGGGTTTCAATGAAAAACTGTTTTTT
.	TRBV5-4	.	TRBJ2-3	CASRFGRGITDTQYF	TGTGCCAGCAGATTCGGGCGGGGTATCACAGATACGCAGTATTTT
TRBD1	TRBV30	.	TRBJ2-1	CAWSVLMAGTGMYNEQFF	TGTGCCTGGAGTGTACTAATGGCCGGGACAGGGATGTACAATGAGCAGTTCTTC
.	TRBV9	.	TRBJ2-3	CASSPSRVGTQYF	TGTGCCAGCAGCCCCTCCCGAGTCGGTACGCAGTATTTT
.	TRBV15	.	TRBJ2-2	CATSRAIGITPGELFF	TGTGCCACCAGCAGAGCTATCGGGATTACACCCGGGGAGCTGTTTTTT